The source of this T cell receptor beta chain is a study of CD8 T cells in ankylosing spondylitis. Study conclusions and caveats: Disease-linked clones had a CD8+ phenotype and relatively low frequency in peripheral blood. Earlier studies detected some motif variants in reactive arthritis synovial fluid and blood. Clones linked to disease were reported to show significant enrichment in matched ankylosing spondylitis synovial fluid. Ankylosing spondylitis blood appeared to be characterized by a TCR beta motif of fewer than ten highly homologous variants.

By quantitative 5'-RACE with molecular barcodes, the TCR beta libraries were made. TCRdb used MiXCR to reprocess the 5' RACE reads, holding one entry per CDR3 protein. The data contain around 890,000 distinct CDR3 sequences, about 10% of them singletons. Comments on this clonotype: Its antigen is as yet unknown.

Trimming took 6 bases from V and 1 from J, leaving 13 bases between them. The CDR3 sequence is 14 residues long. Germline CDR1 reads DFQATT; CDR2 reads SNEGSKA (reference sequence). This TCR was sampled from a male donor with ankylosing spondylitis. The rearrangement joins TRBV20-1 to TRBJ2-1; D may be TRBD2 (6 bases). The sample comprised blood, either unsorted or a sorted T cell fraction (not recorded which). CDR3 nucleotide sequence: TGCAGTGCATCTGGGACTCCTTCCTACAATGAGCAGTTCTTC. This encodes CSASGTPSYNEQFF.